This entry lists 29 T cell receptor beta chains sequenced from one sample in a study of vaccination and CD4 T cells after COVID-19. Researchers used the Oncomine TCR Beta short-read assay to sequence DNA from cultured CD4+ T cells. The template was genomic DNA from cultured CD4+ T cells. TCRdb recomputed calls from the PCR reads with MiXCR, one row per CDR3 protein. Of approximately 9,400 distinct CDR3 sequences in the sample, about 33% were seen once. Which antigens these TCRs recognize remains unknown. Documented treatment: roughly 11-day PBMC culture with coronavirus spike peptide pools or control peptides (ViraFEST assay). CD4+ T-cell collection from the unexposed donor predated the COVID-19 pandemic (2011-2018). The sequencing input was CD4+ T cells from blood, cultured in vitro. All receptors derive from a human donor in good health.

The chain joins TRBV5-5 to TRBJ1-2; D is unclear. The length of the CDR3 is 13 residues. Germline V gene data show CDR1 as SGHKS and CDR2 as YYEKEE (reference sequence). The ends were cut back, 4 bases at V and 2 bases at J, with 9 bases in the middle. The chain's CDR3 is CASSLDGNYGYTF. CDR3 DNA: TGTGCCAGCAGCCTGGACGGAAACTATGGCTACACCTTC. Supplemented by reference TRBV5-5 and TRBJ1-2, the full variable domain reads DAGVTQSPTHLIKTRGQQVTLRCSPISGHKSVSWYQQVLGQGPQFIFQYYEKEERGRGNFPDRFSARQFPNYSSELNVNALLLGDSALYLCASSLDGNYGYTFGSGTRLTVV.

This clonotype qualifies as medium-sized (0.01 to 0.1%). V is TRBV15 and J is TRBJ2-4, with D perhaps TRBD1 (6 bases). The germline V gene has CDR1 LNHNV and CDR2 YYDKDF (reference sequence). The germline V and J ends were trimmed by 3 bases and 4 bases, with 10 bases remaining between them. The CDR3 has 14 residues. For the CDR3, the DNA is TGTGCCACCAGCAGCGCAGGGGTAAAAAACATTCAGTACTTC. Translation gives CATSSAGVKNIQYF.

The V call is TRBV15, the J call TRBJ2-7, with 7 bases aligning to TRBD1. The CDR3 runs 16 residues. The germline gives CDR1 LNHNV, CDR2 YYDKDF (reference sequence). V trimming: 0 bases; J trimming: 2 bases; junction bases outside the gene matches: 7. The CDR3 loop reads CATSRDLGQLPYEQYF. The CDR3 DNA is TGTGCCACCAGCAGAGATCTGGGACAGCTACCCTACGAGCAGTACTTC. The full variable domain, completed using reference TRBV15 and TRBJ2-7, is DAMVIQNPRYQVTQFGKPVTLSCSQTLNHNVMYWYQQKSSQAPKLLFHYYDKDFNNEADTPDNFQSRRPNTSFCFLDIRSPGLGDTAMYLCATSRDLGQLPYEQYFGPGTRLTVT.

Comment on this clonotype: A junction boundary mismatches the germline segment, possibly from a read error. J is TRBJ1-6 and V is TRBV2; 8 nucleotides agree with TRBD1. CDR1 is SNHLY and CDR2 is FYNNEI in the germline V gene. The CDR3 length is 12 residues. The CDR3 bases are TGTGCCAGCAGGGGGACAGGCTCACCCCCCCACTTT. Translating it yields CASRGTGSPPHF.

This clonotype showed up just a few times. This chain connects TRBV20-1 to TRBJ2-7; no reliable D call. The CDR3 is 13 residues long. Trimming cost V 1 base and J 6 bases, with 13 bases left between them. CDR1 is DFQATT, CDR2 SNEGSKA, per germline (reference sequence). CDR3 in DNA: TGCAGTGCTAGAGTCCGGAGACACGGCGAGCAGTACTTC. Residues: CSARVRRHGEQYF.

This clonotype was detected only a few times. The rearrangement joins TRBV5-6 to TRBJ1-2, with no clear D. V lost 0 bases to trimming and J lost 0 bases, with 15 bases between them. Germline loops: CDR1 SGHDT, CDR2 YYEEEE. The CDR3 extends over 17 amino acids. DNA of the CDR3: TGTGCCAGCAGCTTGGGGCAGGTGCCGCTGGCTAACTATGGCTACACCTTC. Its protein product is CASSLGQVPLANYGYTF. Looking up the rest from reference TRBV5-6 and TRBJ1-2 gives the full variable domain: DAGVTQSPTHLIKTRGQQVTLRCSPKSGHDTVSWYQQALGQGPQFIFQYYEEEERQRGNFPDRFSGHQFPNYSSELNVNALLLGDSALYLCASSLGQVPLANYGYTFGSGTRLTVV.

The J gene is TRBJ2-3, the V gene TRBV5-4; 8 nucleotides agree with TRBD2. The CDR3 is 16 residues long. From germline, CDR1 is SGHNT and CDR2 YYREEE (reference sequence). Trimming took 4 bases from V and 2 from J; bases not matched to a gene: 9. The CDR3 coding sequence is TGTGCCAGCAGCCTCCGGCGGGAGGCCTTCACAGATACGCAGTATTTT. Its protein product is CASSLRREAFTDTQYF.

This chain uses TRBV24-1 with TRBJ2-1; D possibly corresponds to TRBD1 (6 bases). This CDR3 has 14 residues. Trimming removed 5 bases at V and 5 bases at J, with 12 bases between. Per germline, CDR1 KGHDR and CDR2 SFDVKD. CDR3 amino acids: CATSVQGPDNEQFF. In DNA, the CDR3 is TGTGCCACCAGTGTTCAGGGGCCGGACAATGAGCAGTTCTTC.

The chain couples TRBV27 to TRBJ2-7; D gene ambiguous. The CDR3 is made up of 16 amino acids. Trimming cost V 3 bases and J 3 bases, with 18 bases left between them. Germline V gives CDR1 MNHEY, CDR2 SMNVEV (reference sequence). CDR3 sequence reads: CASSFAPGRSVYEQYF. DNA for the CDR3: TGTGCCAGCAGTTTTGCCCCGGGTCGAAGTGTCTACGAGCAGTACTTC.

The chain couples TRBV7-9 to TRBJ1-5; the D gene is possibly TRBD1 (6 bases). This CDR3 region has 15 residues. CDR1 and CDR2 from the germline V gene are SEHNR and FQNEAQ (reference sequence). V dropped 5 bases and J dropped 5 bases, with 16 bases sitting between them. The chain's CDR3 is CASSPYSGGYQPQHF. The CDR3, as DNA: TGTGCCAGCAGCCCATACAGCGGGGGCTATCAGCCCCAGCATTTT.

The chain joins TRBV7-9 to TRBJ1-1; D unresolved. The CDR3 consists of 14 residues. The V gene's germline CDR1 is SEHNR and CDR2 FQNEAQ (reference sequence). Trimming cost V 0 bases and J 8 bases, with 13 bases left between them. CDR3 nucleotides: TGTGCCAGCAGCTTAGCGTTCACCCCAGCGGAAGCTTTCTTT. This encodes CASSLAFTPAEAFF.

The rearrangement links TRBV10-3 to TRBJ2-3; D is ambiguous. The V and J ends lost 7 bases and 0 bases respectively, with 11 bases between them. This CDR3 region has 14 residues. CDR1 is ENHRY and CDR2 is SYGVKD in the germline V gene. The CDR3 region has the DNA TGTGCCATCATGGATGGGCCCAGCACAGATACGCAGTATTTT. It encodes CAIMDGPSTDTQYF.

The chain is built from TRBV7-2 and TRBJ2-2; perhaps TRBD1 as D (6 bases). V lost 6 bases and J 5 bases, leaving 13 bases between the germline ends. The CDR3 runs 14 residues. Germline V gives CDR1 SGHTA, CDR2 FQGNSA. Here the CDR3 reads CASRLDRRTGELFF. CDR3 DNA sequence: TGTGCCAGCAGACTCGACAGGAGAACCGGGGAGCTGTTTTTT.

The genes are TRBV27 and TRBJ1-5; no reliable D call. V lost 4 bases to trimming and J lost 0 bases, with 7 bases between them. The CDR3 is 14 residues long. The germline V gene encodes CDR1 MNHEY and CDR2 SMNVEV (reference sequence). In DNA form, the CDR3 reads TGTGCCAGCAGTTCTGAATATAGCAATCAGCCCCAGCATTTT. Its protein product is CASSSEYSNQPQHF.

This chain uses TRBV7-2 with TRBJ2-5; the D is unclear. The germline gives CDR1 SGHTA, CDR2 FQGNSA. Trimming took 5 bases from V and 4 from J, leaving 23 bases between them. The CDR3 consists of 17 residues. The CDR3 loop reads CASSPRKNRPLVETQYF. For the CDR3, the DNA is TGTGCCAGCAGCCCGAGAAAAAATCGGCCCCTGGTAGAGACCCAGTACTTC.

This clonotype was seen more than once but under ten times. V gene TRBV2 combines with J gene TRBJ1-5, with D perhaps matching TRBD1 (6 bases). Trimming pared 6 bases from V and 11 bases from J, leaving 20 bases between. Germline V gene data show CDR1 as SNHLY and CDR2 as FYNNEI. The CDR3 is 14 amino acids. CDR3 amino acids: CASRIQGPSQTQHF. The CDR3, as DNA: TGTGCCAGCAGGATACAGGGTCCTTCACAAACCCAGCATTTT.

The chain joins TRBV6-1 to TRBJ2-5; 14 nucleotides line up with TRBD2. The V segment lost 0 bases and the J segment 3 bases; nucleotides outside the gene matches: 12. Germline CDR1 is MNHNS and CDR2 is SASEGT. The CDR3 loop spans 20 amino acids. This CDR3 reads CASSEALGGGTSGRKETQYF. In DNA, the CDR3 is TGTGCCAGCAGTGAAGCGCTTGGGGGGGGGACTAGCGGGAGAAAAGAGACCCAGTACTTC.

This clonotype showed up just a few times. The V gene is TRBV6-5, the J gene TRBJ2-3; 9 bases are a match to TRBD2. V dropped 3 bases and J dropped 6; count of bases not matched to a gene: 13. Per the germline V gene, CDR1 is MNHEY and CDR2 is SVGAGI. CDR3 length: 17 amino acids. CDR3 coding DNA: TGTGCCAGCAGTTATCAACGTTTCGGGACTAGCTCTGATACGCAGTATTTT. Translation: CASSYQRFGTSSDTQYF.

This clonotype appeared a few times. The chain employs TRBV6-5 and TRBJ1-2, with 7 positions matching TRBD1. The CDR3 is made up of 15 amino acids. Germline loops: CDR1 MNHEY, CDR2 SVGAGI. Unmatched junction bases numbered 7, after V lost 0 bases and J lost 6 bases. CDR3 sequence reads: CASSYSDAGGNGYTF. Written as DNA, the CDR3 is TGTGCCAGCAGTTACTCGGATGCAGGGGGAAATGGCTACACCTTC.

This clonotype occurred a few times. The chain couples TRBV6-5 to TRBJ1-1; the D is unclear. The CDR3 contains 13 residues. Trimming removed 2 bases from V and 5 bases from J, with 9 bases in between. CDR1 and CDR2 from the germline V gene are MNHEY and SVGAGI. Written as DNA, the CDR3 is TGTGCCAGCAGTTACGGCGGGGTGACTGAAGCTTTCTTT. Translated, it gives CASSYGGVTEAFF.

CDR3: CASSLESNTEAFF. CDR3 bases: TGCGCCAGCAGCTTGGAATCAAACACTGAAGCTTTCTTT. The chain carries TRBV5-1 and TRBJ1-1; D is ambiguous. Between the trimmed V and J ends, which lost 0 bases and 2 bases, there was a span of 5 bases. Germline values: CDR1 SGHRS, CDR2 YFSETQ. The CDR3 runs 13 residues.

This clonotype has only a few counts. The rearrangement joins TRBV27 to TRBJ1-2; tentatively, D is TRBD1 (5 bases). This CDR3 is 13 amino acids long. In germline, CDR1 is MNHEY, CDR2 SMNVEV (reference sequence). The V end lost 8 bases, the J end lost 4 bases, and 14 bases lay between the germline ends. The CDR3 loop reads CASGGWGGYGYTF. The CDR3 nucleotides read TGTGCCAGCGGAGGGTGGGGGGGCTATGGCTACACCTTC.

There are a few counts of this clonotype. The chain couples TRBV19 to TRBJ1-1; 8 bases are shared with TRBD1. There are 15 residues in the CDR3. Germline CDR1 LNHDA, CDR2 SQIVND (reference sequence). The V gene end was trimmed by 4 bases and the J gene end by 5 bases; junction bases not matched to a gene: 9. In DNA form, the CDR3 reads TGTGCCAGTAGTACAGGGGGCGCGGGGGGGACTGAAGCTTTCTTT. Translating gives CASSTGGAGGTEAFF.

The rearrangement links TRBV21-1 to TRBJ2-7. TRBV21-1 constitutes a pseudogene. This CDR3 contains 13 residues. The CDR3 region has the DNA TGTGCCAGCAGCACCGCGGACTCCTACGAGCAGTACTTC. It codes for CASSTADSYEQYF.

CDR3 region: CASSESLAGGNEQFF. The CDR3 bases are TGTGCCAGCAGTGAATCACTAGCGGGAGGCAATGAGCAGTTCTTC. The chain uses TRBV6-4 and TRBJ2-1, with 12 bases matching TRBD2. Looked up from germline, CDR1 is MRHNA and CDR2 is SNTAGT. The CDR3 is made up of 15 amino acids. With V trimmed by 3 bases and J by 6 bases, 3 bases remained unmatched.

J is TRBJ2-1 and V is TRBV19, with 9 bases lining up with TRBD1. CDR1 and CDR2 from the germline V gene are LNHDA and SQIVND (reference sequence). The CDR3 is 16 residues long. J gave up 6 bases and V 3 bases, and 9 bases lay outside the gene matches. CDR3 sequence (DNA): TGTGCCAGTAGTATGTCTTGGGACAGGGTAGGCAATGAGCAGTTCTTC. Its protein product is CASSMSWDRVGNEQFF.

This rearrangement joins TRBV6-1 to TRBJ2-1; TRBD1 matches 8 bases. J was trimmed by 7 bases and V by 4 bases; bases with no gene match: 3. Per the germline V gene, CDR1 is MNHNS and CDR2 is SASEGT. This CDR3 has 13 residues. CDR3 coding DNA: TGTGCCAGCAGTGTCCGACAGGGGAATGAGCAGTTCTTC. This gives the protein CASSVRQGNEQFF.

With regard to this clonotype: The junction departs from germline at one end; a sequencing error may be responsible. The rearrangement uses TRBV7-7 and TRBJ2-5; D unclear. The CDR3 runs 13 residues. Germline CDR1 SSHAT, CDR2 FNYEAQ (reference sequence). This CDR3 reads CASSSDLGETQYF. CDR3 DNA: TGTGCTAGCAGCTCGGACCTGGGAGAGACCCAGTACTTC.

This clonotype was seen a handful of times. V is TRBV19 and J is TRBJ1-2, with 9 positions matching TRBD1. Germline loops: CDR1 LNHDA, CDR2 SQIVND (reference sequence). The V and J ends lost 4 bases and 6 bases, in that order; junction bases with no gene match: 3. The CDR3 sequence is 13 residues long. CDR3 sequence (DNA): TGTGCCAGTAGTAGGGGACAGGGAAATGGCTACACCTTC. Translating gives CASSRGQGNGYTF.